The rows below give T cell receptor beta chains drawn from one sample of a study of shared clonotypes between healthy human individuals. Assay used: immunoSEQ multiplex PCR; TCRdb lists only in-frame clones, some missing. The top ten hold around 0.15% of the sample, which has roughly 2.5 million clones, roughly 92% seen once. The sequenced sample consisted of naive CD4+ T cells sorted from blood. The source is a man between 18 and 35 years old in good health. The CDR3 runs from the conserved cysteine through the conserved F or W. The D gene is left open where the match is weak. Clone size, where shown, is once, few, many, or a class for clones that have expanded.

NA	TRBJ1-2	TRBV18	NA	CASSPQDYGYTF	TGTGCCAGCTCACCCCAGGACTATGGCTACACCTTC
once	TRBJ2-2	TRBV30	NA	CAWRGWTLNTGELFF	TGTGCCTGGAGGGGGTGGACACTGAACACCGGGGAGCTGTTTTTT
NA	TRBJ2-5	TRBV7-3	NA	CASSSRWQETQYF	TGTGCCAGCAGTTCTAGGTGGCAAGAGACCCAGTACTTC
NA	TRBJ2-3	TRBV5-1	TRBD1	CASSLTPGGAITDTQYF	TGCGCCAGCAGCTTAACCCCAGGGGGTGCTATCACAGATACGCAGTATTTT
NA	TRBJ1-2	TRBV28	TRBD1	CASSSPGQGYGYTF	TGTGCCAGCAGTTCACCGGGACAGGGTTATGGCTACACCTTC
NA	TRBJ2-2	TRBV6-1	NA	CASSDARTGELFF	TGTGCCAGCAGTGATGCAAGAACCGGGGAGCTGTTTTTT
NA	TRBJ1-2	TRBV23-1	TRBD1	CASSQSVQGASGGYTF	TGCGCCAGCAGTCAATCGGTCCAGGGGGCTTCAGGTGGCTACACCTTC
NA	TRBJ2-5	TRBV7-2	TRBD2	CAGGLALQETQYF	TGTGCCGGGGGACTAGCGCTTCAAGAGACCCAGTACTTC
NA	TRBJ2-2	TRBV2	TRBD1	CASIRDRGSTGELFF	TGTGCCAGCATTCGGGACAGGGGCTCAACCGGGGAGCTGTTTTTT
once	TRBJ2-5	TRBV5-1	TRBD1	CASSSDRGYQETQYF	TGCGCCAGCAGCTCTGACAGGGGTTACCAAGAGACCCAGTACTTC
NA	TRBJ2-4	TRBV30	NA	CAWTRQQLAKNIQYF	TGTGCCTGGACTAGACAGCAACTAGCCAAAAACATTCAGTACTTC
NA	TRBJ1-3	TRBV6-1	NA	CASSGWEGNTIYF	TGTGCCAGCAGTGGATGGGAGGGAAACACCATATATTTT
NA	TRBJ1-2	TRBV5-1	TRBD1	CATERPGGGDGYTF	TGCGCCACGGAACGGCCAGGGGGAGGAGACGGCTACACCTTC
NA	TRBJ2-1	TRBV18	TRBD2	CASSLLLTSGYNEQFF	TGTGCCAGCTCATTACTTCTGACTAGCGGCTACAATGAGCAGTTCTTC
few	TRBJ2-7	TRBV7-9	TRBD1	CASRSTGQGGYEQYF	TGTGCCAGCAGATCAACGGGACAGGGGGGATACGAGCAGTACTTC
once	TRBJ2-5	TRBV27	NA	CASSSPRAGGETQYF	TGTGCCAGCAGCTCCCCGCGGGCAGGGGGGGAGACCCAGTACTTC
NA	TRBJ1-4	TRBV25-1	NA	CASTPQGLNEKLFF	TGTGCCAGCACCCCCCAGGGGCTTAATGAAAAACTGTTTTTT
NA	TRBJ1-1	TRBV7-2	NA	CASSARNLDTEAFF	TGTGCCAGCAGCGCCAGAAATCTAGACACTGAAGCTTTCTTT
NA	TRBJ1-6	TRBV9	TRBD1	CASSGDRDNSPLHF	TGTGCCAGCAGCGGGGACAGGGACAATTCACCCCTCCACTTT
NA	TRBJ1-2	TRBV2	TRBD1	CASSGQGNYGYTF	TGTGCCAGCAGTGGACAGGGAAACTATGGCTACACCTTC
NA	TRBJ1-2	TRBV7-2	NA	CASSFSGVANYGYTF	TGTGCCAGCAGCTTTTCCGGGGTAGCTAACTATGGCTACACCTTC
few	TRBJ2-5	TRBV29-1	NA	CSVGSRAYRETQYF	TGCAGCGTTGGTAGCAGGGCTTATCGAGAGACCCAGTACTTC
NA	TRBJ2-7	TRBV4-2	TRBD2	CASSQEGPAGGAAQYF	TGTGCCAGCAGCCAAGAAGGCCCAGCGGGGGGTGCCGCGCAGTACTTC
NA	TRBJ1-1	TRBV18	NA	CASSPGDTEAFF	TGTGCCAGCTCACCGGGGGACACTGAAGCTTTCTTT